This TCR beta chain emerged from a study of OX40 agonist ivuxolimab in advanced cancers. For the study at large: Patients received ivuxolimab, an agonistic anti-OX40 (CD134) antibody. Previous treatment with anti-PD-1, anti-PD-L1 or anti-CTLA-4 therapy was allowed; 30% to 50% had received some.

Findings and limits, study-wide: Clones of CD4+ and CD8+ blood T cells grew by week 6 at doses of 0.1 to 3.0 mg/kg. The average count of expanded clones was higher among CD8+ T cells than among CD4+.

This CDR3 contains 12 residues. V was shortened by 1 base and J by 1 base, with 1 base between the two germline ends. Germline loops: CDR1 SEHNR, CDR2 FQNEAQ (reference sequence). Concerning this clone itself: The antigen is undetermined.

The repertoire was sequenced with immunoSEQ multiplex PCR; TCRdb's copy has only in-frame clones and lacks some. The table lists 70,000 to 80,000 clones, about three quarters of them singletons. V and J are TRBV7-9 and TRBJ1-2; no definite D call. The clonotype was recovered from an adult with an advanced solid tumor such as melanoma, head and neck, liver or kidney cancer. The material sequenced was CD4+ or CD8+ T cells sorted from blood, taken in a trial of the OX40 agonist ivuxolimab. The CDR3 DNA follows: TGTGCCAGCAGCTTAGATAACTATGGCTACACCTTC. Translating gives CASSLDNYGYTF. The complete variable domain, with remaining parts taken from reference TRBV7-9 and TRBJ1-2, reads DTGVSQNPRHKITKRGQNVTFRCDPISEHNRLYWYRQTLGQGPEFLTYFQNEAQLEKSRLLSDRFSAERPKGSFSTLEIQRTEQGDSAMYLCASSLDNYGYTFGSGTRLTVV.